This T cell receptor (beta chain) was recovered during a study of control samples from healthy donors and cancer patients. Clones were sequenced by immunoSEQ multiplex PCR, and TCRdb holds only the in-frame ones, with some missing. The sample contains 150,000 to 200,000 clones, 94% of which appear only once. Germline CDR1 is MNHEY and CDR2 is SVGAGI. The V and J ends lost 7 bases and 7 bases respectively, with 14 bases between them. The CDR3 length is 13 residues. Sequences were obtained from blood. The chain links TRBV6-5 to TRBJ1-5, with unresolved D. This sequence originates from a young woman in good health. CDR3 nucleotides: TGTGCCAGCACCCATAATCCACGGCAGCCCCAGCATTTT. Residues: CASTHNPRQPQHF.